This T cell receptor beta chain was captured by sequencing in a study of long-term antiretroviral therapy in people with HIV. Version v3.0 of the immunoSEQ assay ran at survey level. Sequenced by immunoSEQ multiplex PCR; TCRdb stores in-frame clones only, minus some. The sample consists of more than 20,000 clones, approximately 84% of them appearing once. This clone was detected only once. Trimming removed 0 bases from V and 6 bases from J; junction bases left unmatched: 5. Germline CDR1 SGHAT, CDR2 FQNNGV. There are 17 residues in the CDR3. The chain links TRBV11-2 to TRBJ1-4; 12 bases are a match to TRBD1. The starting material was unsorted PBMCs, obtained 0.5 years after starting antiretroviral therapy. The source of this sequence is a man between 18 and 35 years old with HIV. DNA of the CDR3: TGTGCCAGCAGCTTAGAGGGACAGGGGGCCGTATATGAAAAACTGTTTTTT. This translates into CASSLEGQGAVYEKLFF.